This TCR beta chain stems from a study of T-cell memory formation after mild COVID-19. UMIs and sample barcodes were carried by the TCR alpha and TCR beta cDNA libraries that 5'RACE produced using constant-segment primers. A single record per CDR3 protein comes from TCRdb applying MiXCR to the 5' RACE reads. The sample lists approximately 500,000 distinct CDR3 sequences, roughly 23% occurring once. There are a few counts of this clonotype. Germline V gives CDR1 LGHNA, CDR2 YNFKEQ. CDR3 length: 15 residues. V lost 2 bases to trimming and J lost 0 bases, with 9 bases between them. Sequenced material: PBMCs or a T cell subset sorted from them (not recorded which). V gene TRBV4-2 combines with J gene TRBJ2-3; possible D gene TRBD2, 6 bases. The sequence was obtained from an adult woman who had mild COVID-19 (a few samples of this study predate the infection). Cell type and time point are not known. Here the CDR3 reads CASSQIAASTDTQYF. The CDR3 bases are TGTGCCAGCAGCCAAATAGCGGCTAGCACAGATACGCAGTATTTT.